This TCR beta chain was retrieved from a study of blood T cell repertoires in COVID-19. Study-level information: COVID-19 samples collected from the United States, Italy and Spain covered acute and convalescent phases. PBMCs, B-cell-depleted T cells, or T cells were the source of the cDNA or gDNA that made up the material.

V shed 3 bases and J 2 bases; nucleotides not matched to a gene: 6. The CDR3 length is 16 residues. Germline CDR1 SGHVS, CDR2 FQNEAQ. In the study's own analysis: The authors estimated nucleated cell counts from reference gene primer amplification. Method: immunoSEQ multiplex PCR; TCRdb's copy keeps in-frame clones and lacks some. V and J calls and clone size are as listed in that table; D and trimming were resolved from the DNA. The sample has under 85,000 clones; 65% to 80% are singletons. The sample comprised peripheral blood. The chain couples TRBV7-8 to TRBJ2-4, with TRBD2 matching 8 bases. This TCR came from a woman of 80 years or more with active or convalescent COVID-19. Written as DNA, the CDR3 is TGTGCCAGCAGCTTCCGGGGGGGAACGACCAAAAACATTCAGTACTTC. This translates into CASSFRGGTTKNIQYF.